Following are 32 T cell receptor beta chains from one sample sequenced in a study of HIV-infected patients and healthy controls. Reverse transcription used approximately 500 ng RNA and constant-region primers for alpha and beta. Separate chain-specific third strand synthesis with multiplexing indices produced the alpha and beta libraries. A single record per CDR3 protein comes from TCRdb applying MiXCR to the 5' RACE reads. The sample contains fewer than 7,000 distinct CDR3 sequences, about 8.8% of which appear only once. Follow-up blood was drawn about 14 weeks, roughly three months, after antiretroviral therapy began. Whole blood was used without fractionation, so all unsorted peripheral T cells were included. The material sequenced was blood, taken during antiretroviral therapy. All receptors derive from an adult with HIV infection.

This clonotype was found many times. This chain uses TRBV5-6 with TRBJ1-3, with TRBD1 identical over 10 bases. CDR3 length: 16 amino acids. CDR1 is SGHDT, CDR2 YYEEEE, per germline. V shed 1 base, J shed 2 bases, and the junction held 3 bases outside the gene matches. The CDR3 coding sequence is TGTGCCAGCAGCTTGCCGGGACAGGGGACTGGAAACACCATATATTTT. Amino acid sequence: CASSLPGQGTGNTIYF.

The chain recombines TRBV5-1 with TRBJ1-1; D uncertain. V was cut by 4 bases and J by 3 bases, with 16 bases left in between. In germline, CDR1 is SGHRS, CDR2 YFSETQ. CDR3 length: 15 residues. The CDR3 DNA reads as TGCGCCAGCAGCGTTGACCTCAAAAAGGACACTGAAGCTTTCTTT. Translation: CASSVDLKKDTEAFF.

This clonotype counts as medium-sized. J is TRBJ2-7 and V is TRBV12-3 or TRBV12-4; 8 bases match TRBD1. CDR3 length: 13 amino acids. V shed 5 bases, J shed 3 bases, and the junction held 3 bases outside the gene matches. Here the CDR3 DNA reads TGTGCCAGCAGTGGCGGACAGGGCTACGAGCAGTACTTC. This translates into CASSGGQGYEQYF.

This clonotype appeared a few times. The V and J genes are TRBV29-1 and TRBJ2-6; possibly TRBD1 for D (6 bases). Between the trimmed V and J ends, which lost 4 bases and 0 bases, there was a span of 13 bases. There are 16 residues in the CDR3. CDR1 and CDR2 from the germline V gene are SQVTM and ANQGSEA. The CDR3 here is CSVGSLGGSGANVLTF. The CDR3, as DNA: TGCAGCGTTGGGAGCCTAGGGGGCTCTGGGGCCAACGTCCTGACTTTC.

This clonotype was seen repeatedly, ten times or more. In nucleotides, the CDR3 is TGTGCCACCAGCAGAGGACAGGCGGCGAGTGAAGCTTTCTTT. It encodes CATSRGQAASEAFF. The V gene is TRBV15, the J gene TRBJ1-1; D possibly corresponds to TRBD1 (6 bases). The CDR3 runs 14 residues. Germline V gene lookup returns CDR1 LNHNV and CDR2 YYDKDF (reference sequence). Trimming pared 1 base from V and 7 bases from J, leaving 13 bases between.

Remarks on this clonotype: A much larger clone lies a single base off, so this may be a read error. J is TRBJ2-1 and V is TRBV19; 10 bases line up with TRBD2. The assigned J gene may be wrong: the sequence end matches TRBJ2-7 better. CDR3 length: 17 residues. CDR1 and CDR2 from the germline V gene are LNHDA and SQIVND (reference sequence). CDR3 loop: CASSIDPPGLAYNEQYF. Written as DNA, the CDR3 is TGTGCCAGTAGTATAGATCCCCCGGGACTAGCGTACAATGAGCAGTACTTC.

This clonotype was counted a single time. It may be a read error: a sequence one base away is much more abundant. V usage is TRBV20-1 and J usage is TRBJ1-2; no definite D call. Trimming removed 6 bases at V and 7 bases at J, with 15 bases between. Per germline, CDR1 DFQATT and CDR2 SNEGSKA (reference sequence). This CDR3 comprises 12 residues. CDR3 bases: TGCAGTGCCCAGGACGGATGTCTTGGCTACACCTTC. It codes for CSAQDGCLGYTF.

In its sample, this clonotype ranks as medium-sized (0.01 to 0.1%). The CDR3 DNA is TGTGCCAGCAGCGCAGACCCCCACACCGGGGAGCTGTTTTTT. This gives the protein CASSADPHTGELFF. V usage is TRBV7-9 and J usage is TRBJ2-2; D gene unclear. From germline, CDR1 is SEHNR and CDR2 FQNEAQ (reference sequence). This CDR3 spans 14 amino acids. V lost 5 bases and J lost 3, with 10 bases in between.

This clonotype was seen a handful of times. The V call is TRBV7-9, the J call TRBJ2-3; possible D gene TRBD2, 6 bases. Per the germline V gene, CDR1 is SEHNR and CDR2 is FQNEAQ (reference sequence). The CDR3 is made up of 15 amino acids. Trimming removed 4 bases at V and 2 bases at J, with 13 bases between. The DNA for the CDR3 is TGTGCCAGCAGCTACCAGAGCGGGTTCACAGATACGCAGTATTTT. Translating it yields CASSYQSGFTDTQYF.

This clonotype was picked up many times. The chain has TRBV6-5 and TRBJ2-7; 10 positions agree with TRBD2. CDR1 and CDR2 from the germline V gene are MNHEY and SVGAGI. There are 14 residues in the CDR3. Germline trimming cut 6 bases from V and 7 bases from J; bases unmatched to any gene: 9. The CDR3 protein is CASRSGTSVYEQYF. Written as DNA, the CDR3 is TGTGCCAGCAGGTCCGGGACTAGCGTATATGAGCAGTACTTC.

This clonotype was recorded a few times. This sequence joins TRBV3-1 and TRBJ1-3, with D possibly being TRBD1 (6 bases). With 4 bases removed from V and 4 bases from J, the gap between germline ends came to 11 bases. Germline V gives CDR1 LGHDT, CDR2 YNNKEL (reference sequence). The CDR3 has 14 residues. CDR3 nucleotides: TGTGCCAGCAGCCCGGGCAGGGGCGGAAACACCATATATTTT. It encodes CASSPGRGGNTIYF. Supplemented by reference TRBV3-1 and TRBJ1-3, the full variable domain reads DTAVSQTPKYLVTQMGNDKSIKCEQNLGHDTMYWYKQDSKKFLKIMFSYNNKELIINETVPNRFSPKSPDKAHLNLHINSLELGDSAVYFCASSPGRGGNTIYFGEGSWLTVV.

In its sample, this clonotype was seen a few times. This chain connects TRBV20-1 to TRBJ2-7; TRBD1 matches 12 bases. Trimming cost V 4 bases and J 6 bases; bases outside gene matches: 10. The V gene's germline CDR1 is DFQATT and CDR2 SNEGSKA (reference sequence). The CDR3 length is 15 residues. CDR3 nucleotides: TGCAGTGCTATACGGGACAGGGGGCAAACGGGCGAGCAGTACTTC. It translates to CSAIRDRGQTGEQYF.

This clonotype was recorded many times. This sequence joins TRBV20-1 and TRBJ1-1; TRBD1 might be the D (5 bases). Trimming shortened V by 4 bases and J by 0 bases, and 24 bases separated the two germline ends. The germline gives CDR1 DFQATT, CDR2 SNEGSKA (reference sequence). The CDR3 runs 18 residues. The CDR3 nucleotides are TGCAGTGCTATCCCTTTTGACAGTGGCGGGTACGTGAACACTGAAGCTTTCTTT. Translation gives CSAIPFDSGGYVNTEAFF.

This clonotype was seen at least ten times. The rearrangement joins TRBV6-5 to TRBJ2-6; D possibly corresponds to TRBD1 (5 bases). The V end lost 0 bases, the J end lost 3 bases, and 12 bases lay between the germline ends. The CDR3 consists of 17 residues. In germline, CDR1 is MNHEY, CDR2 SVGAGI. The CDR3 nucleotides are TGTGCCAGCAGTTACTCGTTGCAAGGGGTTGGGGCCAACGTCCTGACTTTC. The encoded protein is CASSYSLQGVGANVLTF.

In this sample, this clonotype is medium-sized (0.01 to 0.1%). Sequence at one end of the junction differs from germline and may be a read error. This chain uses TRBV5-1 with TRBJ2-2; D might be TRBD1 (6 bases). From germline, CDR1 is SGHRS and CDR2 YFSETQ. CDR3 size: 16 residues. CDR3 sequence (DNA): TGCGCCAGCAGCTTGGCAGGGGATCAGGGCACCGGGGAGTTGTTTTTT. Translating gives CASSLAGDQGTGELFF.

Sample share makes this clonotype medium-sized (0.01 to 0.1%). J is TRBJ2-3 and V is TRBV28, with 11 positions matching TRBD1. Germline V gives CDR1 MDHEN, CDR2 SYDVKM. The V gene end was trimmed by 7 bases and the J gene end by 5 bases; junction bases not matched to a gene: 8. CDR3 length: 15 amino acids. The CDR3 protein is CASKRTGGGLDTQYF. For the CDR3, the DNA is TGTGCCAGCAAACGGACAGGGGGCGGGTTAGATACGCAGTATTTT.

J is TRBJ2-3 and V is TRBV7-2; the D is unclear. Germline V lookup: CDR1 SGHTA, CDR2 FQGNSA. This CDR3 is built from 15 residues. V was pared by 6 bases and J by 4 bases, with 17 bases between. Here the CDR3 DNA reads TGTGCCAGCAGTTTCGTCCTTTTGGGCCCAGATACGCAGTATTTT. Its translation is CASSFVLLGPDTQYF.

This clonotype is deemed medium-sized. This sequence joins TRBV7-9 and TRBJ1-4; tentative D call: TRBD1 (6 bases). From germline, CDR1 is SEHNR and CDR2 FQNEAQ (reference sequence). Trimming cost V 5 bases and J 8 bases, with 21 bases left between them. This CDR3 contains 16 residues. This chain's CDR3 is CASSNRGDTLGEKLFF. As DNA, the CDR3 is TGTGCCAGCAGCAATAGAGGGGACACCCTTGGGGAAAAACTGTTTTTT.

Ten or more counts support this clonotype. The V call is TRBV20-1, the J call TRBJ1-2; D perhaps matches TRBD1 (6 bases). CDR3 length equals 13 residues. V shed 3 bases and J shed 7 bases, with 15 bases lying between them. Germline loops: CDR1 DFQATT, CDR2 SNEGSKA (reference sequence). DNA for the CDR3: TGCAGTGCTAGTGAACAGGGAATTTCTGGCTACACCTTC. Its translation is CSASEQGISGYTF.

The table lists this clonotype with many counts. In DNA form, the CDR3 reads TGTGCCAGCTCACCCGGACAGAAAGAGACCCAGTACTTC. Its translation is CASSPGQKETQYF. The chain recombines TRBV18 with TRBJ2-5; maybe TRBD1 (6 bases). V was pared by 3 bases and J by 3 bases, with 8 bases between. CDR1 KGHSH and CDR2 LQKENI come from the germline V gene. There are 13 residues in the CDR3.

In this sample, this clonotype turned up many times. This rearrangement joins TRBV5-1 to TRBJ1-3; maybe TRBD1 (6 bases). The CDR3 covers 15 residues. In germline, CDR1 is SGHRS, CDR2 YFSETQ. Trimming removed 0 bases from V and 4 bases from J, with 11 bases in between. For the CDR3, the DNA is TGCGCCAGCAGCTTGGTTTCAGGGGACGGAAACACCATATATTTT. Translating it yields CASSLVSGDGNTIYF.

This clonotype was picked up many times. CDR3 DNA: TGTGCCAGCAGCAACCGGGACAGGGCTGGCGCTGAAGCTTTCTTT. As protein: CASSNRDRAGAEAFF. This chain uses TRBV7-9 with TRBJ1-1, with TRBD1 matching 9 bases. The CDR3 runs to 15 residues. Germline lookup yields CDR1 SEHNR and CDR2 FQNEAQ (reference sequence). V shed 5 bases, J shed 6 bases, and the junction held 10 bases outside the gene matches.

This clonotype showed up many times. The CDR3 region is CASSIGQGRNYGYTF. CDR3 nucleotide sequence: TGCGCCAGCAGCATTGGACAGGGGAGGAACTATGGCTACACCTTC. This chain joins TRBV4-1 and TRBJ1-2; the match to TRBD1 covers 9 bases. Germline V gene lookup returns CDR1 MGHRA and CDR2 YSYEKL. The junction had 6 bases not matched to a gene; V was cut back by 5 bases and J by 2 bases. The CDR3 is made up of 15 amino acids.

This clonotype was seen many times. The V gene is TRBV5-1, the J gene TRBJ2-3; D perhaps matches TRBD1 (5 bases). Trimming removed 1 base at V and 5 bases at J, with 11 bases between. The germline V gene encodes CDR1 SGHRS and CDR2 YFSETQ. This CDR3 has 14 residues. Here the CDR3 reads CASSLFREGDTQYF. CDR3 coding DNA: TGCGCCAGCAGCTTGTTCAGGGAAGGAGATACGCAGTATTTT.

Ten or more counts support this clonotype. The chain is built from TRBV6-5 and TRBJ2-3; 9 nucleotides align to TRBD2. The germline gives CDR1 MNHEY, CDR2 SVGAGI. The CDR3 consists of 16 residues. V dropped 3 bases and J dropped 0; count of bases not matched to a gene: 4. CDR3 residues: CASSYSGGQSTDTQYF. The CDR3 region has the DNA TGTGCCAGCAGTTATAGCGGGGGACAAAGCACAGATACGCAGTATTTT.

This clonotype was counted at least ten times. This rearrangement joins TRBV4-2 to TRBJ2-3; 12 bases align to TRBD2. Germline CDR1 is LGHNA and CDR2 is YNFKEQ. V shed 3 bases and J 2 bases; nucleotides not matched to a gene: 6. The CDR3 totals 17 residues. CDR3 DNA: TGTGCCAGCAGCCAGGATACTAGCGGGGGGACCACAGATACGCAGTATTTT. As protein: CASSQDTSGGTTDTQYF.

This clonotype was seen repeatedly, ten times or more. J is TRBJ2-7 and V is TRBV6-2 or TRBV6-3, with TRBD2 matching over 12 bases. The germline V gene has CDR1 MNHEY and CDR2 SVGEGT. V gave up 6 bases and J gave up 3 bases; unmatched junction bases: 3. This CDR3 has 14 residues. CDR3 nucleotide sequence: TGTGCCAGCAGCGGACTAGCGGGAATCTACGAGCAGTACTTC. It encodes CASSGLAGIYEQYF.

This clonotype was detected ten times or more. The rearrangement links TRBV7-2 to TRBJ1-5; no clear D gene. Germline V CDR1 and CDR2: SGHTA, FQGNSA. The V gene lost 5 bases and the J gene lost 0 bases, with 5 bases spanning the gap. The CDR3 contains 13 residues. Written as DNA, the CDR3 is TGTGCCAGCAGCCCTAGTAGCAATCAGCCCCAGCATTTT. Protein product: CASSPSSNQPQHF.

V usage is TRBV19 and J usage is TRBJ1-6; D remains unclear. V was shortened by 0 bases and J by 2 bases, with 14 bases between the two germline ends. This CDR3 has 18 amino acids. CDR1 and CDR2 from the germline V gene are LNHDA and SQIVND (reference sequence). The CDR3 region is CASSIEAEVLPYNSPLHF. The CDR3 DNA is TGTGCCAGTAGTATAGAAGCGGAGGTTCTGCCCTATAATTCACCCCTCCACTTT.

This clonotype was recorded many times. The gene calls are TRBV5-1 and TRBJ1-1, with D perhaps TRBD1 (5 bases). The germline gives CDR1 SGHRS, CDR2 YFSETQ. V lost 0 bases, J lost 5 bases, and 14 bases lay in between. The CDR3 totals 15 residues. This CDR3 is CASSLAQGGYTEAFF. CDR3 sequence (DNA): TGCGCCAGCAGCTTGGCTCAGGGAGGATATACTGAAGCTTTCTTT.

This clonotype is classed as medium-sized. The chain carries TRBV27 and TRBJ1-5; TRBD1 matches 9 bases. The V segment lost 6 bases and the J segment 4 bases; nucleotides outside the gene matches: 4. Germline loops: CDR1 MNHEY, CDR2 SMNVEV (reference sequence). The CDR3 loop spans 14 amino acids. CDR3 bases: TGTGCCAGCAGAGCCGGGACAGGGAATCAGCCCCAGCATTTT. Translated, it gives CASRAGTGNQPQHF.

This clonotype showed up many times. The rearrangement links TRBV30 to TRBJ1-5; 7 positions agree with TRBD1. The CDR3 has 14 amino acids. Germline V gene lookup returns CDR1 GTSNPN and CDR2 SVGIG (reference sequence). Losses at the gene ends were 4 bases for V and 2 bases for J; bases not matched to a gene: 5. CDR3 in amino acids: CAWNRQGGNQPQHF. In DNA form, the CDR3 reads TGTGCCTGGAACCGACAGGGTGGCAATCAGCCCCAGCATTTT.